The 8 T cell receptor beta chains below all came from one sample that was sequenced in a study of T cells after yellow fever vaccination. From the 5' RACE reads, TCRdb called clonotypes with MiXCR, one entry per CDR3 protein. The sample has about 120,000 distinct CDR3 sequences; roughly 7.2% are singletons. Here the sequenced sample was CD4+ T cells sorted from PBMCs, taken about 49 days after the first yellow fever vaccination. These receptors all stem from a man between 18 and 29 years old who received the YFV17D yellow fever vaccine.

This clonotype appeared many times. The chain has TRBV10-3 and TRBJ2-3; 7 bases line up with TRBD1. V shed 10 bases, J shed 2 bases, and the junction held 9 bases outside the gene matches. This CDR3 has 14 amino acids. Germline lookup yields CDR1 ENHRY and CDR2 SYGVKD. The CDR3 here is CATTGDTDTDTQYF. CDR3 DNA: TGTGCCACCACAGGGGATACAGACACAGATACGCAGTATTTT.

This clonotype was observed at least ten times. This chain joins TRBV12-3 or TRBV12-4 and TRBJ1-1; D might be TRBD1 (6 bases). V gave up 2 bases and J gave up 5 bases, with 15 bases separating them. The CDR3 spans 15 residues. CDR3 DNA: TGTGCCAGCAGTTTAATTGGGGGGCTAGGGACTGAAGCTTTCTTT. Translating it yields CASSLIGGLGTEAFF.

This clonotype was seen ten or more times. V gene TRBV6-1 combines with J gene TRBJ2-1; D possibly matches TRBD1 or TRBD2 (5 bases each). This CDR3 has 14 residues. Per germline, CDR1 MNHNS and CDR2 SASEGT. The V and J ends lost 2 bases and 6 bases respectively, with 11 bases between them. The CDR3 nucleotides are TGTGCCAGCAGTGAAATCGGGGCCCGCAATGAGCAGTTCTTC. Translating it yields CASSEIGARNEQFF.

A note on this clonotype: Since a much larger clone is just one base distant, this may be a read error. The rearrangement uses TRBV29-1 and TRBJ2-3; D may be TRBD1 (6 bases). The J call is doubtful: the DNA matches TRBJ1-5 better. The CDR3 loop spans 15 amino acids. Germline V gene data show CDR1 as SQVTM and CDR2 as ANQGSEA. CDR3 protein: CSVVGTRGLADTQHF. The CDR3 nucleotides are TGCAGCGTTGTGGGGACCAGGGGCCTTGCAGATACGCAGCATTTT.

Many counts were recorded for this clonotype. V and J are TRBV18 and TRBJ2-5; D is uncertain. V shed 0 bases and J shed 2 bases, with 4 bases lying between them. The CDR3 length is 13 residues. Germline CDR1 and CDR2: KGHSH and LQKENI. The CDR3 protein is CASSPPTQETQYF. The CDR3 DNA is TGTGCCAGCTCACCACCGACGCAAGAGACCCAGTACTTC.

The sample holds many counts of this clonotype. CDR3 protein: CASSFFQGTNTGELFF. In nucleotides, the CDR3 is TGTGCCAGCAGTTTCTTCCAGGGGACGAACACCGGGGAGCTGTTTTTT. The chain has TRBV12-3 or TRBV12-4 and TRBJ2-2, with D possibly matching TRBD1 (6 bases). The V end lost 3 bases, the J end lost 0 bases, and 11 bases lay between the germline ends. The CDR3 contains 16 residues.

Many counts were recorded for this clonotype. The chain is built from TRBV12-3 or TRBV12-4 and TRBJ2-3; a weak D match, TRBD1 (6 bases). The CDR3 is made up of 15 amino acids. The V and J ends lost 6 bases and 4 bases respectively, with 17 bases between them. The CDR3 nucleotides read TGTGCCAGCAGCAGGGGATACGGGGCTCCAGATACGCAGTATTTT. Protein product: CASSRGYGAPDTQYF.

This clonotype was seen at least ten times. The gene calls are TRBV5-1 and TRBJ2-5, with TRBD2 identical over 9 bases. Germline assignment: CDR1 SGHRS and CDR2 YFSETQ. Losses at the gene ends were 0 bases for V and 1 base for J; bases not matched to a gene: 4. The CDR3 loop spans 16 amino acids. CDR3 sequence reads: CASSLDGGGVQETQYF. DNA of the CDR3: TGCGCCAGCAGCTTGGATGGCGGGGGGGTCCAAGAGACCCAGTACTTC. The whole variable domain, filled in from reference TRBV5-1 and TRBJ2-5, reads KAGVTQTPRYLIKTRGQQVTLSCSPISGHRSVSWYQQTPGQGLQFLFEYFSETQRNKGNFPGRFSGRQFSNSRSEMNVSTLELGDSALYLCASSLDGGGVQETQYFGPGTRLLVL.